The source of this T cell receptor gamma chain is a study of γδ T cells in repeated Plasmodium falciparum infection. Bulk repertoires came from Vgamma9/Vdelta2+ or Vdelta2-negative gammadelta T cells flow-sorted from PBMC. The CDR3 is 13 residues long. The germline CDR1 and CDR2 sequences are EGSNGY and YDSYNSKV. V gave up 0 bases and J gave up 7 bases; unmatched junction bases: 6. Details on this clone: It differs at one base from a far larger clone, so likely a read error. The same CDR3 also results from other DNA sequences found in this sample.

TCRdb re-called clones from the multiplex PCR reads using CATT. Here the sample spans 25,000 to 35,000 gamma-chain clones, around 1.4% being singletons. The chain is built from TRGV2 and TRGJ1 or TRGJ2. Because TCRdb records no J gene, it was assigned here through a match of the DNA to germline. The sequence was obtained from a pool of human donors (malaria-infected and uninfected, not separated). Sequenced sample: gamma-delta T cells from blood. CDR3 sequence reads: CATWDGQSYKKLF. The CDR3 nucleotides read TGTGCCACCTGGGACGGGCAAAGCTATAAGAAACTCTTT.